These 30 T cell receptor beta chains were sequenced from one sample in a study of blood T cells in healthy people across ages. Combining a sample-barcoded 5' primer with a J-beta primer mix, a second PCR ran for about 7 to 11 cycles. TCRdb re-called the 5' RACE reads with MiXCR, one entry per CDR3 protein. The profile shows fewer than 900,000 distinct CDR3 sequences, about 37% of them singletons. Specimen: blood. All receptors derive from a man between 18 and 35 years old in good health.

This clonotype was recorded a few times. V and J are TRBV7-2 and TRBJ2-3; 7 nucleotides match TRBD2. With 1 base clipped from V and 4 bases from J, the junction kept 5 bases outside the gene matches. The CDR3 is 15 residues long. CDR1 is SGHTA, CDR2 FQGNSA, per germline. CDR3 sequence (DNA): TGTGCCAGCAGCTTAGTGGGGGGGGTTTCAGATACGCAGTATTTT. Protein: CASSLVGGVSDTQYF.

V and J are TRBV6-6 and TRBJ1-6; D is possibly TRBD1 (6 bases). From germline, CDR1 is MNHNY and CDR2 SVGAGI (reference sequence). This CDR3 has 16 residues. Trimming shortened V by 10 bases and J by 7 bases, and 23 bases separated the two germline ends. The CDR3: CATGSKGGSRNSPLHF. The CDR3, as DNA: TGTGCCACTGGGAGTAAGGGGGGAAGTAGGAATTCACCCCTCCACTTT.

A few counts support this clonotype. The chain is built from TRBV7-2 and TRBJ2-5; D is tentatively TRBD1 or TRBD2 (5 bases each). Germline loops: CDR1 SGHTA, CDR2 FQGNSA. V was cut by 5 bases and J by 6 bases, with 19 bases left in between. CDR3 length: 15 residues. For the CDR3, the DNA is TGTGCCAGCAGCCTATCAGGGTCGAGCGGAAAGACCCAGTACTTC. Encoded protein: CASSLSGSSGKTQYF. The variable domain in full, completed from reference TRBV7-2 and TRBJ2-5, reads GAGVSQSPSNKVTEKGKDVELRCDPISGHTALYWYRQSLGQGLEFLIYFQGNSAPDKSGLPSDRFSAERTGGSVSTLTIQRTQQEDSAVYLCASSLSGSSGKTQYFGPGTRLLVL.

This clonotype was detected a few times. The gene calls are TRBV20-1 and TRBJ1-1; 10 positions match TRBD1. V trimming: 3 bases; J trimming: 5 bases; junction bases outside the gene matches: 3. The germline V gene has CDR1 DFQATT and CDR2 SNEGSKA (reference sequence). The CDR3 totals 13 residues. CDR3 sequence: CSARTGGRTEAFF. Here the CDR3 DNA reads TGCAGTGCTAGGACAGGGGGCAGGACTGAAGCTTTCTTT.

The chain links TRBV27 to TRBJ2-5, with D perhaps TRBD1 (6 bases). The DNA end lines up better with TRBJ2-1; the J call may be wrong. This CDR3 is 16 amino acids long. The germline gives CDR1 MNHEY, CDR2 SMNVEV (reference sequence). The CDR3 DNA is TGTGCCAGCAGCCGACAGGACCCAGACCTGGAAGAGACCCAGTTCTTC. It is translated as CASSRQDPDLEETQFF.

This clonotype was picked up one time. This chain links TRBV7-2 with TRBJ2-1; 7 positions match TRBD2. The germline CDR1 and CDR2 sequences are SGHTA and FQGNSA. Germline trimming cut 1 base from V and 3 bases from J; bases unmatched to any gene: 3. This CDR3 contains 15 residues. The CDR3 is CASSLVASGYNEQFF. The CDR3 bases are TGTGCCAGCAGCTTAGTCGCTAGCGGCTACAATGAGCAGTTCTTC.

This clonotype occurred many times. The gene calls are TRBV20-1 and TRBJ2-3, with TRBD2 matching 11 bases. The V gene end was trimmed by 3 bases and the J gene end by 3 bases; junction bases not matched to a gene: 5. This CDR3 is 15 amino acids long. The V gene's germline CDR1 is DFQATT and CDR2 SNEGSKA (reference sequence). As DNA, the CDR3 is TGCAGTGCTAGCCCCGGGACTAGCGGAACAGATACGCAGTATTTT. This gives the protein CSASPGTSGTDTQYF.

The chain is built from TRBV4-3 and TRBJ1-1; D remains ambiguous. CDR3 size: 13 residues. Trimming stripped 0 bases from V and 7 bases from J, with 9 bases between. In germline, CDR1 is LGHNA, CDR2 YSLEER. The CDR3 region has the DNA TGCGCCAGCAGCCAAGATAGGCGGAATGAAGCTTTCTTT. Translated, it gives CASSQDRRNEAFF.

V is TRBV5-5 and J is TRBJ2-3; 12 positions match TRBD1. The CDR3 loop spans 17 amino acids. CDR1 and CDR2 from the germline V gene are SGHKS and YYEKEE (reference sequence). The J segment lost 6 bases and the V segment lost 0 bases, leaving 8 bases of the junction unmatched. CDR3 nucleotide sequence: TGTGCCAGCAGCTTGGAGACGGGACAGGGGGCATGGGATACGCAGTATTTT. Protein: CASSLETGQGAWDTQYF.

As regards this clonotype: A read error may explain this, as a much larger clone is one base away. V and J are TRBV20-1 and TRBJ2-5, with 7 positions matching TRBD1. Germline V gives CDR1 DFQATT, CDR2 SNEGSKA (reference sequence). This CDR3 contains 15 residues. The CDR3 DNA is TGCAGTGCTACCCCCTTTGACAGGGACCAAGAGACCCGGTACTTC. Its translation is CSATPFDRDQETRYF.

In its sample, this clonotype was seen a few times. The chain joins TRBV20-1 to TRBJ1-1, with TRBD1 matching 7 bases. The J segment lost 11 bases and the V segment lost 1 base, leaving 13 bases of the junction unmatched. CDR1 DFQATT and CDR2 SNEGSKA come from the germline V gene (reference sequence). The CDR3 extends over 14 amino acids. CDR3 sequence: CSARAGGGQGGAFF. DNA for the CDR3: TGCAGTGCTAGAGCCGGGGGCGGGCAGGGGGGTGCTTTCTTT.

The gene calls are TRBV12-3 or TRBV12-4 and TRBJ1-6; D may be TRBD1 (6 bases). This CDR3 is 17 amino acids long. V lost 1 base and J 2 bases, leaving 12 bases between the germline ends. The CDR3: CASSLETGGTYNSPLHF. The CDR3 nucleotides read TGTGCCAGCAGTTTAGAGACAGGAGGCACCTATAATTCACCCCTCCACTTT.

To note about this clonotype: A read error may be the cause here, since a much bigger clone is one base away. The chain has TRBV5-1 and TRBJ2-5, with D perhaps matching TRBD1 (5 bases). V lost 10 bases and J 1 base, leaving 17 bases between the germline ends. Germline CDR1 reads SGHRS; CDR2 reads YFSETQ. CDR3 size: 14 residues. Written as DNA, the CDR3 is TGCGCCGGCTGCTCGGACAACTTCCAAGAGACCCAGTACTTC. This encodes CAGCSDNFQETQYF.

As to this clonotype: Since a much larger clone is just one base distant, this may be a read error. This chain connects TRBV12-3 or TRBV12-4 to TRBJ1-5; D unclear. This CDR3 has 14 amino acids. In DNA form, the CDR3 reads TGTGCCAGCAGCTACGGGGTGAACAATCAGCCCCCGCATTTT. Translation gives CASSYGVNNQPPHF.

This clonotype was picked up a small number of times. The V call is TRBV4-1, the J call TRBJ2-1, with 12 positions matching TRBD2. Germline-derived CDR1 and CDR2 are MGHRA and YSYEKL. This CDR3 spans 20 amino acids. With 3 bases clipped from V and 0 bases from J, the junction kept 12 bases outside the gene matches. CDR3 coding DNA: TGCGCCAGCAGCCAGGTAGTCGGGACTAGCGGGCGGAGCTCCTACAATGAGCAGTTCTTC. Translation gives CASSQVVGTSGRSSYNEQFF.

This clonotype was seen ten or more times. The genes are TRBV7-2 and TRBJ2-1; TRBD2 matches 13 bases. This CDR3 has 15 residues. Looked up from germline, CDR1 is SGHTA and CDR2 is FQGNSA. V trimming: 5 bases; J trimming: 6 bases; junction bases outside the gene matches: 4. The CDR3 reads CASSPTSGGANEQFF. CDR3 bases: TGTGCCAGCAGCCCCACTAGCGGGGGGGCCAATGAGCAGTTCTTC.

The V and J genes are TRBV7-2 and TRBJ1-1; 8 bases fit TRBD1. The J segment lost 5 bases and the V segment lost 3 bases, leaving 5 bases of the junction unmatched. The CDR3 totals 14 residues. CDR1 and CDR2 from the germline V gene are SGHTA and FQGNSA. The chain's CDR3 is CASSFAGGGTEAFF. The CDR3 bases are TGTGCCAGCAGCTTTGCAGGGGGCGGGACTGAAGCTTTCTTT.

CDR3 DNA sequence: TGTGCCAGCAGCCAAGGGGCGGGAGGGTTCTCACCCCTCCACTTT. Amino acids: CASSQGAGGFSPLHF. The V and J genes are TRBV3-1 and TRBJ1-6; D is ambiguous. The length of the CDR3 is 15 residues. V lost 1 base, J lost 10 bases, and 14 bases lay in between. Germline V gene lookup returns CDR1 LGHDT and CDR2 YNNKEL (reference sequence). Full variable domain (outside the CDR3, taken from reference TRBV3-1 and TRBJ1-6): DTAVSQTPKYLVTQMGNDKSIKCEQNLGHDTMYWYKQDSKKFLKIMFSYNNKELIINETVPNRFSPKSPDKAHLNLHINSLELGDSAVYFCASSQGAGGFSPLHFGNGTRLTVT.

The chain is built from TRBV5-1 and TRBJ2-3, with D maybe TRBD2 (5 bases). The CDR3 consists of 14 residues. In germline, CDR1 is SGHRS, CDR2 YFSETQ. V lost 2 bases and J 6 bases, leaving 13 bases between the germline ends. CDR3 DNA: TGCGCCAGCAGCTTTAGCGAGATTGGTGATACGCAGTATTTT. This gives the protein CASSFSEIGDTQYF. The full variable domain, rest sourced from reference TRBV5-1 and TRBJ2-3, is KAGVTQTPRYLIKTRGQQVTLSCSPISGHRSVSWYQQTPGQGLQFLFEYFSETQRNKGNFPGRFSGRQFSNSRSEMNVSTLELGDSALYLCASSFSEIGDTQYFGPGTRLTVL.

The chain combines TRBV7-2 with TRBJ2-7; D not resolved. The CDR3 runs to 13 residues. Germline values: CDR1 SGHTA, CDR2 FQGNSA. Trimming pared 3 bases from V and 7 bases from J, leaving 13 bases between. CDR3 sequence reads: CASSLLWGGEQYF. DNA of the CDR3: TGTGCCAGCAGCTTGCTCTGGGGTGGAGAGCAGTACTTC.

This clonotype was counted at least ten times. The V and J genes are TRBV12-3 or TRBV12-4 and TRBJ1-2; no firm D call. V was cut by 2 bases and J by 6 bases, with 10 bases left in between. This CDR3 contains 13 residues. The CDR3 loop is CASSLYQSDGYTF. The CDR3 DNA is TGTGCCAGCAGTTTATACCAGTCGGATGGCTACACCTTC.

Concerning this clonotype itself: Mismatch with germline at one junction end may stem from a read error. The CDR3 DNA reads as TGTGCCAGCAGCCTCGGGACTAGCGGGGGGGCAGATACGCGGTATTTT. Its translation: CASSLGTSGGADTRYF. The chain uses TRBV7-2 and TRBJ2-3, with TRBD2 identical over 16 bases. Germline assignment: CDR1 SGHTA and CDR2 FQGNSA. CDR3 size: 16 residues. Full variable domain (remainder filled in from reference TRBV7-2 and TRBJ2-3): GAGVSQSPSNKVTEKGKDVELRCDPISGHTALYWYRQSLGQGLEFLIYFQGNSAPDKSGLPSDRFSAERTGGSVSTLTIQRTQQEDSAVYLCASSLGTSGGADTRYFGPGTRLTVL.

This chain uses TRBV20-1 with TRBJ2-5; D unclear. Germline V gene sequence: CDR1 DFQATT, CDR2 SNEGSKA (reference sequence). The V end lost 0 bases, the J end lost 5 bases, and 10 bases lay between the germline ends. This CDR3 is built from 13 residues. Here the CDR3 reads CSAREQLGETQYF. In DNA form, the CDR3 reads TGCAGTGCTAGAGAACAGTTGGGGGAGACCCAGTACTTC.

This clonotype turned up a few times. This chain links TRBV29-1 with TRBJ1-2, with D maybe TRBD1 (6 bases). Germline assignment: CDR1 SQVTM and CDR2 ANQGSEA. This CDR3 spans 16 amino acids. Trimming cost V 4 bases and J 0 bases, with 18 bases left between them. In nucleotides, the CDR3 is TGCAGCGTTGTTGGGGGCCAGGCGATAGCTAACTATGGCTACACCTTC. This codes for CSVVGGQAIANYGYTF.

This clonotype has only a few counts. The genes are TRBV2 and TRBJ2-1, with D tentatively TRBD2 (7 bases). Germline CDR1 is SNHLY and CDR2 is FYNNEI. This CDR3 is built from 13 residues. Deletions cut 8 bases from V and 9 bases from J, with 17 bases between. In nucleotides, the CDR3 is TGTGCCAGCCGAGGGGGGGCCGAGTCTGAGCAGTTCTTC. Encoded protein: CASRGGAESEQFF.

Note on this clonotype: At one of its ends the junction is not consistent with the germline gene, which may arise from a read error. The V and J genes are TRBV4-3 and TRBJ2-1; 10 nucleotides match TRBD2. CDR1 and CDR2 from the germline V gene are LGHNA and YSLEER. The CDR3 loop spans 22 amino acids. DNA for the CDR3: TGCGTCAGCAGCCACCGACCAGAACAGCGGGGGGGCGTTTCAAGCTCCTACAATGAGCAGTTCTTC. Translating gives CVSSHRPEQRGGVSSSYNEQFF.

The table lists this clonotype with a few counts. The V call is TRBV5-1, the J call TRBJ2-3, with D hard to call. This CDR3 region has 14 residues. V was trimmed by 4 bases and J by 0 bases, leaving 9 bases between them. Germline-derived CDR1 and CDR2 are SGHRS and YFSETQ. CDR3 residues: CASSIRSSTDTQYF. As DNA, the CDR3 is TGCGCCAGCAGCATAAGATCTAGCACAGATACGCAGTATTTT.

At least ten counts were recorded for this clonotype. The rearrangement uses TRBV20-1 and TRBJ1-2; no firm D call. The CDR3 has 15 residues. Germline lookup yields CDR1 DFQATT and CDR2 SNEGSKA (reference sequence). The V and J ends lost 0 bases and 1 base respectively, with 12 bases between them. CDR3 region: CSARDLGQLNYGYTF. The DNA for the CDR3 is TGCAGTGCTAGAGATCTAGGGCAGCTTAACTATGGCTACACCTTC.

This clonotype was recorded many times. The V gene is TRBV11-2, the J gene TRBJ2-1; 8 bases are shared with TRBD1. Losses at the gene ends were 2 bases for V and 4 bases for J; bases not matched to a gene: 4. The CDR3 is 15 amino acids. In germline, CDR1 is SGHAT, CDR2 FQNNGV. CDR3 loop: CASSLSGGRYNEQFF. CDR3 DNA sequence: TGTGCCAGCAGCTTATCAGGGGGCAGGTACAATGAGCAGTTCTTC.

The rearrangement uses TRBV12-3 or TRBV12-4 and TRBJ1-5; perhaps TRBD1 as D (6 bases). This CDR3 spans 13 amino acids. V was cut by 6 bases and J by 9 bases, with 15 bases left in between. The CDR3 sequence is CASSREGGGPQHF. In DNA form, the CDR3 reads TGTGCCAGCAGCCGTGAGGGGGGAGGGCCCCAGCATTTT.